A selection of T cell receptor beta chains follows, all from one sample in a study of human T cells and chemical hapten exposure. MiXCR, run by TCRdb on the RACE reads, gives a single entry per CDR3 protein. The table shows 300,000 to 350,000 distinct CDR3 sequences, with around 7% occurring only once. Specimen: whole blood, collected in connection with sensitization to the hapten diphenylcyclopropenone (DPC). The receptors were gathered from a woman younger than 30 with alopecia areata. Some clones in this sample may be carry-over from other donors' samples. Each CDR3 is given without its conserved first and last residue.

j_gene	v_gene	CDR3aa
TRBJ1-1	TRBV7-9	ASSAGGSEAF
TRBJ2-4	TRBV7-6	AGSPVLEKNIQY
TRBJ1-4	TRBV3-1	ASSETGMNEKLF
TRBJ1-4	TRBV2	ASKAGTMRRTEKLF
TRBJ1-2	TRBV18	ASSPGVGYT
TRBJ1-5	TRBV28	ASSSTTDGDQPQH
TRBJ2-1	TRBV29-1	SVENRLSYNEQF
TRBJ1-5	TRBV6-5	ASSRTGPNQPQH
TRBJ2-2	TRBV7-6	ASSSPGQGLF
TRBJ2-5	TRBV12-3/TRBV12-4	ASGGAWETQY
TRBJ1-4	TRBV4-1	ASSHEQGRNEKLF
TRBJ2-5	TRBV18	ASSPLEETQY